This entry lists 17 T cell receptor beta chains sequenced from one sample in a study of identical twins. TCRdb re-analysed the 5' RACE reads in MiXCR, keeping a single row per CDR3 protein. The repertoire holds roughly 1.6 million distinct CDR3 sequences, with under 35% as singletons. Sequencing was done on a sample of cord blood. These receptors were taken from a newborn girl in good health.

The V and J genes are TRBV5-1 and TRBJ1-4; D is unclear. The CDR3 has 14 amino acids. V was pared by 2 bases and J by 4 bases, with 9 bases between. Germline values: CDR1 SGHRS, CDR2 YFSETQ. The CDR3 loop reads CASSFAGLNEKLFF. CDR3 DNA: TGCGCCAGCAGCTTCGCAGGCCTTAATGAAAAACTGTTTTTT.

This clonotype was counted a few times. The CDR3 DNA reads TGTGCCAGCAGCTTTGTACAGGGGGGAAATGAGCAGTTCTTC. Its translation: CASSFVQGGNEQFF. The rearrangement uses TRBV5-5 and TRBJ2-1; 8 bases map to TRBD1. This CDR3 is built from 14 residues. With V trimmed by 2 bases and J by 7 bases, 5 bases remained unmatched. Germline V gives CDR1 SGHKS, CDR2 YYEKEE (reference sequence). Full variable domain (missing parts from reference TRBV5-5 and TRBJ2-1): DAGVTQSPTHLIKTRGQQVTLRCSPISGHKSVSWYQQVLGQGPQFIFQYYEKEERGRGNFPDRFSARQFPNYSSELNVNALLLGDSALYLCASSFVQGGNEQFFGPGTRLTVL.

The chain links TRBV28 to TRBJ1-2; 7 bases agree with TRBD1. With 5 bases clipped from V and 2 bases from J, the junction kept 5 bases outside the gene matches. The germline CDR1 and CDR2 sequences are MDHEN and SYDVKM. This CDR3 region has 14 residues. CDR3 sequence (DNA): TGTGCCAGCAGTATCGGACAGGCAAACTATGGCTACACCTTC. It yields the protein CASSIGQANYGYTF.

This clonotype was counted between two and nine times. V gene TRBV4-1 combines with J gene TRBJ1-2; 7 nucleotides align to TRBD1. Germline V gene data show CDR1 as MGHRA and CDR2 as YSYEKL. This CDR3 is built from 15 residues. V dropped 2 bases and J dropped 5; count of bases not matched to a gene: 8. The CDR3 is CASSQPTQGRYGYTF. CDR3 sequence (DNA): TGCGCCAGCAGCCAACCCACACAGGGGAGGTATGGCTACACCTTC.

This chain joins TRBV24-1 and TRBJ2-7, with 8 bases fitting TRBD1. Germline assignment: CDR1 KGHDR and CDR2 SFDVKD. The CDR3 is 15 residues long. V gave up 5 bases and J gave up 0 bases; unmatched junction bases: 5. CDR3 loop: CATSAGTGYSYEQYF. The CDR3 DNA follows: TGTGCCACCAGTGCGGGGACAGGTTACTCCTACGAGCAGTACTTC.

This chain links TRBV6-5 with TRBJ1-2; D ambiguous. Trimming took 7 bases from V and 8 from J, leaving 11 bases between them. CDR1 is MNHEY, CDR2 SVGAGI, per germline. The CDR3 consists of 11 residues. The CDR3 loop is CASTSSGGYTF. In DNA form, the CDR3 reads TGTGCCAGCACCTCGTCGGGAGGCTACACCTTC.

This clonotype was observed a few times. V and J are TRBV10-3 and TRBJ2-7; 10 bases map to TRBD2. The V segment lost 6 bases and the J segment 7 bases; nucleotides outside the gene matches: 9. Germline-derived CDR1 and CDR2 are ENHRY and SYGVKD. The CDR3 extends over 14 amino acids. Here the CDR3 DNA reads TGTGCCATCAGCTCTAGCGGGAGAGGTGGAGAGCAGTACTTC. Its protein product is CAISSSGRGGEQYF.

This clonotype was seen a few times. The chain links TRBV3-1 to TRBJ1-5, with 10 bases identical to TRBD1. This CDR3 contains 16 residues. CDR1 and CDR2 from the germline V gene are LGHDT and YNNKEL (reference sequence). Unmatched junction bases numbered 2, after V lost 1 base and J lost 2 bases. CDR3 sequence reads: CASSQAGTGGNQPQHF. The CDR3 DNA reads TGTGCCAGCAGCCAAGCCGGGACAGGGGGCAATCAGCCCCAGCATTTT.

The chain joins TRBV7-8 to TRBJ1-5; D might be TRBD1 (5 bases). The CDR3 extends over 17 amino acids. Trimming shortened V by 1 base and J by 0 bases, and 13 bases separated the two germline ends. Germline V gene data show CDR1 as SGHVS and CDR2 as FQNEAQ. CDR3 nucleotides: TGTGCCAGCAGCTTAGGAAAGGGGATTTATAGCAATCAGCCCCAGCATTTT. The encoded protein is CASSLGKGIYSNQPQHF.

The CDR3 DNA is TGTGCCAGCAGTGGTTTCTCTGGAAACACCATATATTTT. Protein product: CASSGFSGNTIYF. The V gene is TRBV6-1, the J gene TRBJ1-3; D gene unclear. Germline CDR1 and CDR2: MNHNS and SASEGT. This CDR3 has 13 residues. Trimming left V 4 bases short and J 0 bases short, with 4 bases between.

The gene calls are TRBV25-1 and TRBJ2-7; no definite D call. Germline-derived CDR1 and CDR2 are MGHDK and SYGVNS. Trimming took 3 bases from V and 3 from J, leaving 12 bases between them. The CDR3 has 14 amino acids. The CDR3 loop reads CASSEVARSYEQYF. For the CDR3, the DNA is TGTGCCAGCAGTGAGGTTGCTAGGAGCTACGAGCAGTACTTC.

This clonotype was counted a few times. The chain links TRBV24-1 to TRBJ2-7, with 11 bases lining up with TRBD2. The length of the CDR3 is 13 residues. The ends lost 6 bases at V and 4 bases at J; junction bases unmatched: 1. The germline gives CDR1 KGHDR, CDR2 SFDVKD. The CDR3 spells CATSPSGRYEQYF. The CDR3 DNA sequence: TGTGCCACCAGTCCTAGCGGGAGGTACGAGCAGTACTTC.

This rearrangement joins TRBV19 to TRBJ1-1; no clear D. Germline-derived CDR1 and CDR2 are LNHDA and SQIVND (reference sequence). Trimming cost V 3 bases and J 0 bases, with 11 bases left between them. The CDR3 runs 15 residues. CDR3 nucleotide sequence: TGTGCCAGTAGTATTCAAGAGGGATTGAACACTGAAGCTTTCTTT. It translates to CASSIQEGLNTEAFF. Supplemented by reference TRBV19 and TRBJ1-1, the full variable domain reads DGGITQSPKYLFRKEGQNVTLSCEQNLNHDAMYWYRQDPGQGLRLIYYSQIVNDFQKGDIAEGYSVSREKKESFPLTVTSAQKNPTAFYLCASSIQEGLNTEAFFGQGTRLTVV.

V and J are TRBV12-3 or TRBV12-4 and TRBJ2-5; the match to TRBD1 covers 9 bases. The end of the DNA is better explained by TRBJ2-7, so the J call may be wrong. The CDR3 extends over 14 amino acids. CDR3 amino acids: CASSWDRELGEQYF. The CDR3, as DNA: TGTGCCAGCAGCTGGGACAGGGAGCTCGGCGAGCAGTACTTC.

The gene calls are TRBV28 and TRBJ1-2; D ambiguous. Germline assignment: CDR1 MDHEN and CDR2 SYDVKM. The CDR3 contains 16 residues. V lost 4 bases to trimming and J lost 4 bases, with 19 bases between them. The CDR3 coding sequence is TGTGCCAGCAGTTGGCGGTCAGGAGGAGGGAGCTATGGCTACACCTTC. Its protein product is CASSWRSGGGSYGYTF.

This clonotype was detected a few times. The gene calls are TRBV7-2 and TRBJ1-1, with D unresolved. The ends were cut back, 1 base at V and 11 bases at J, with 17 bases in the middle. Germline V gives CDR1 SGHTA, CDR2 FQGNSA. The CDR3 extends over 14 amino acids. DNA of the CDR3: TGTGCCAGCAGCTTAGGGGGTTCCCCCTCCGTGGCTTTCTTT. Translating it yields CASSLGGSPSVAFF.

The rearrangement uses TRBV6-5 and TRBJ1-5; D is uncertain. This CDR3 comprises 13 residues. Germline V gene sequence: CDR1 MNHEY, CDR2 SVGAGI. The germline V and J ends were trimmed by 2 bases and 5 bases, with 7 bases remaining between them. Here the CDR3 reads CASSYSKDQPQHF. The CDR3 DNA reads TGTGCCAGCAGTTACAGTAAGGATCAGCCCCAGCATTTT.